This T cell receptor beta chain was captured in a study of cytomegalovirus exposure and HLA in healthy donors. The CDR3 contains 15 residues. Germline CDR1 LGHNA, CDR2 YSLEER. Trimming pared 0 bases from V and 9 bases from J, leaving 17 bases between. Data came from immunoSEQ multiplex PCR; TCRdb stores just in-frame clones and leaves some out. The data show some 250,000 clones, 85% to 90% seen once. The sequence was collected from a woman aged 18-29 years in good health and CMV-seronegative. The rearrangement uses TRBV4-3 and TRBJ2-5; no definite D call. Source material: PBMCs. CDR3 sequence: CASSQDLARGSPQYF. The CDR3, as DNA: TGCGCCAGCAGCCAAGATTTGGCTAGAGGATCACCCCAGTACTTC.